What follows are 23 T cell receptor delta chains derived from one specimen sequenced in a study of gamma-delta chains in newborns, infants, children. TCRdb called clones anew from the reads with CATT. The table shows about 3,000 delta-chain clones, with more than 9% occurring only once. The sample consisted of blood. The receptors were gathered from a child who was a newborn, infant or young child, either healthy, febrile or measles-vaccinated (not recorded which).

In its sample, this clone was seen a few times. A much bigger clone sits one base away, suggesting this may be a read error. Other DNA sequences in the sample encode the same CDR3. Here the CDR3 reads CACDWGIRDTRQMFF. In DNA, the CDR3 is TGCGCCTGTGACTGGGGGATAAGGGACACCCGACAGATGTTTTTC. V usage is TRDV2 and J usage is TRDJ3; 11 bases line up with TRDD3. The CDR3 is 15 residues long. Germline V lookup: CDR1 GEAIGNYY, CDR2 EKD.

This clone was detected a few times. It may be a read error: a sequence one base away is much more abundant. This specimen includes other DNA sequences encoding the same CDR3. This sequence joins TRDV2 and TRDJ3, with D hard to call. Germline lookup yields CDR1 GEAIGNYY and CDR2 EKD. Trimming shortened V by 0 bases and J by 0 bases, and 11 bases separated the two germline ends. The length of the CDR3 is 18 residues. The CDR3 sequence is CACDTLELGSWDTRQMFF. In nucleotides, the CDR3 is TGTGCCTGTGACACCTTGGAGTTAGGCTCCTGGGACACCCGACAGATGTTTTTC.

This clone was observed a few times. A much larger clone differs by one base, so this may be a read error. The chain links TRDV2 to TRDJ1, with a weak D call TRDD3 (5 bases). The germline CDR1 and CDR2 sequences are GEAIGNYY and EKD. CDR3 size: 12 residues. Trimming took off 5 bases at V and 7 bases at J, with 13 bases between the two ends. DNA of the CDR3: TGTGCCTGTGGGGAATACGCGGGTAAACTCATCTTT. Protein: CACGEYAGKLIF.

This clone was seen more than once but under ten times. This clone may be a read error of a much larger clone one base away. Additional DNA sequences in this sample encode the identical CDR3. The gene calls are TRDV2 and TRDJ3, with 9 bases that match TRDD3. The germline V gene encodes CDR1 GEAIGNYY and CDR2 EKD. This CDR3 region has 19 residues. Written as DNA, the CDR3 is TGCGCCTGTGACACCTGGGGGATTCCTAGCTCCTGGGACACCCGACAGATGTTTTTC. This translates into CACDTWGIPSSWDTRQMFF.

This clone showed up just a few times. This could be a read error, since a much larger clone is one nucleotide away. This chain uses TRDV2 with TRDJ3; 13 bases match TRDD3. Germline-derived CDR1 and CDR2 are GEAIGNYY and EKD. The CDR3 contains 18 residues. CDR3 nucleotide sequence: TGTGCCCGTGACACTGGGGGATACGCAAGCTGGGACACCCGACAGATGTTTTTC. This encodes CARDTGGYASWDTRQMFF.

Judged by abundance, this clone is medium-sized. For the CDR3, the DNA is TGTGCAGCCCGGGGACAACTCTTGACAGCACAACTCTTCTTT. Protein product: CAARGQLLTAQLFF. This sequence joins TRAV29/DV5 and TRDJ2, with a weak D call TRDD3 (5 bases). The V end lost 5 bases, the J end lost 2 bases, and 13 bases lay between the germline ends. CDR1 and CDR2 (germline): NSMFDY, ISSIKDK. The CDR3 totals 14 residues.

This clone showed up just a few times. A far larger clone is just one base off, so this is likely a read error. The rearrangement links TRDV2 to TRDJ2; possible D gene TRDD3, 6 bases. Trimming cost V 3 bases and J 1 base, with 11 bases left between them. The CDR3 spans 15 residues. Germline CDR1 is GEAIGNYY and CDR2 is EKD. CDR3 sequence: CACDVRGDLTAQLFF. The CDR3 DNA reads TGTGCCTGTGACGTACGGGGGGATTTGACAGCACAACTCTTCTTT.

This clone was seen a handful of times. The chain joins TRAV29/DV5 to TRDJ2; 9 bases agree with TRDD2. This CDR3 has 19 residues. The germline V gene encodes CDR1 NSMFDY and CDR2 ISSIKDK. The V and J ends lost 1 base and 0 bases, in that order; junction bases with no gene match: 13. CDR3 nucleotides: TGTGCAGCAAGCTTCCTTCCTACCCTGGGGGGAGCTTTGACAGCACAACTCTTCTTT. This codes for CAASFLPTLGGALTAQLFF.

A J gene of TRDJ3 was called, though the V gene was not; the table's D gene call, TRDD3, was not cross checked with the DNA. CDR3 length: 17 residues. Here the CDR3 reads CATVLGDISWATRQMFF. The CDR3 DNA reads TGTGCCACCGTACTGGGGGATATCTCCTGGGCCACCCGACAGATGTTTTTC.

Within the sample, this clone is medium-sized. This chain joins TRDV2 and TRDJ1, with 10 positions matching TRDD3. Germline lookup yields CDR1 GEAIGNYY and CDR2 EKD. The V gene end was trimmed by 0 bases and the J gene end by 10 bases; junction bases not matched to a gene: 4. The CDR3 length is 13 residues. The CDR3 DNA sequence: TGTGCCTGTGACACCGGGGGGGATACGCGACTCATCTTT. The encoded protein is CACDTGGDTRLIF.

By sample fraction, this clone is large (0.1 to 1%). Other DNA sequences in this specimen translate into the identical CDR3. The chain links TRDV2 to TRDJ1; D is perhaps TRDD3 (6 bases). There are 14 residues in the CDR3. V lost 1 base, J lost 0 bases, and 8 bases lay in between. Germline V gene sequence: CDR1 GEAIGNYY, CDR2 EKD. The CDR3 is CACDTGGYTDKLIF. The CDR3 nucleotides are TGTGCCTGTGACACTGGGGGGTACACCGATAAACTCATCTTT.

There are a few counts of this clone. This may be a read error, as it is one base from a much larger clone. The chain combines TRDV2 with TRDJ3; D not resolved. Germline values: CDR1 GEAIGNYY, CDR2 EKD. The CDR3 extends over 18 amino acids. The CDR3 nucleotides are TGTGCCCGTGACACCGTACTGCCTAGCTCCTGGGACACCCGACAGATGTTTTTC. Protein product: CARDTVLPSSWDTRQMFF.

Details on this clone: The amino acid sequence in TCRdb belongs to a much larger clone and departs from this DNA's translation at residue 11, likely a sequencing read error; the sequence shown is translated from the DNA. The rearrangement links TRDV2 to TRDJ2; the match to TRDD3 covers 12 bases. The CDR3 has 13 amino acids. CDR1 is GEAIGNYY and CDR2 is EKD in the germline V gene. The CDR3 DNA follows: TGCGCCTGTCCACTGGGGGATACAGCACAACCCTTCTTT. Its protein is CACPLGDTAQPFF.

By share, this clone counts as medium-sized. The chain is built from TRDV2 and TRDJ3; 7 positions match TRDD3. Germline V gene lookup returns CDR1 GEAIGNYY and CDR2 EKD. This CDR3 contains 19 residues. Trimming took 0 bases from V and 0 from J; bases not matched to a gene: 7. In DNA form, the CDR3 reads TGTGCCTGTGACACCGTTGGGGGACCGAGCTCCTGGGACACCCGACAGATGTTTTTC. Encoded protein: CACDTVGGPSSWDTRQMFF.

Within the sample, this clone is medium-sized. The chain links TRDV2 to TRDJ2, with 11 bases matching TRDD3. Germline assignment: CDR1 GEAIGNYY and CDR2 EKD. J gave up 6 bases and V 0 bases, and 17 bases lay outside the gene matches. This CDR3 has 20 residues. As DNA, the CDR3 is TGTGCCTGTGACACCGAGGGCTTGGGGGATACGCTGGGATGGTCAGCACAACTCTTCTTT. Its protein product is CACDTEGLGDTLGWSAQLFF.

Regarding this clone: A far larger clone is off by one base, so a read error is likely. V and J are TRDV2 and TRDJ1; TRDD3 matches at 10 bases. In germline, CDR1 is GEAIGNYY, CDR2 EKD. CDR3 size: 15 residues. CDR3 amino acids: CASDSTGGYTDKLIF. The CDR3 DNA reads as TGTGCCTCTGACAGTACTGGGGGATACACCGATAAACTCATCTTT.

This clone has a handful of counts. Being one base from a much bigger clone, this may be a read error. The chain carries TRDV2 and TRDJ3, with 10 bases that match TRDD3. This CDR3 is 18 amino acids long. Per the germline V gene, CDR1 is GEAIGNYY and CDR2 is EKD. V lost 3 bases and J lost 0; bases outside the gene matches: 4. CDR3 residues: CACDVLGDGSWDTRQMFF. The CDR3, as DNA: TGTGCCTGTGACGTACTGGGGGATGGCTCCTGGGACACCCGACAGATGTTTTTC.

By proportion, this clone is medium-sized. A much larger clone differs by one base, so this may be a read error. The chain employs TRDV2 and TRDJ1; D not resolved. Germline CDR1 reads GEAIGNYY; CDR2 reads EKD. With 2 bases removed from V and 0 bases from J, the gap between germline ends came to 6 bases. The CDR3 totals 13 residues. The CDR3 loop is CACDNGDTDKLIF. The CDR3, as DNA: TGTGCCTGTGACAACGGGGACACCGATAAACTCATCTTT.

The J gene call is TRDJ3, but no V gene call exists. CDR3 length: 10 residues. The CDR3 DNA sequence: TGTGCCTGTGACTCTATACCTATTTACTTT. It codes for CACDSIPIYF.

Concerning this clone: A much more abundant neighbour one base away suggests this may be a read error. The CDR3, as DNA: TGTGCCTGTGGCACTGGGGGTCACACCTCCTGGGACACCCGACAGATGTTTTTC. Protein product: CACGTGGHTSWDTRQMFF. The rearrangement joins TRDV2 to TRDJ3; TRDD3 matches 8 bases. CDR3 length: 18 residues. CDR1 and CDR2 from the germline V gene are GEAIGNYY and EKD. The V segment lost 5 bases and the J segment 0 bases; nucleotides outside the gene matches: 8.

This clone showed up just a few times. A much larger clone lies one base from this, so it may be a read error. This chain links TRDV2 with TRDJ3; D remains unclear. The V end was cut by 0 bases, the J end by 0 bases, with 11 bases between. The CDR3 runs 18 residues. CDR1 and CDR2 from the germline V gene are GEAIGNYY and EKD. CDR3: CACDTWEISSWDTRQMFF. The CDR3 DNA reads TGTGCCTGTGACACCTGGGAGATAAGCTCCTGGGACACCCGACAGATGTTTTTC.

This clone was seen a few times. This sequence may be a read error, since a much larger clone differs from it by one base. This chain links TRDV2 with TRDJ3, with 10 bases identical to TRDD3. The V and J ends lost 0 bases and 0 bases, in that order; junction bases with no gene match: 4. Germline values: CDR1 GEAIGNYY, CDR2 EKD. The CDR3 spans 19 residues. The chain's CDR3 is CACDTLAGGYSWDTRQMFF. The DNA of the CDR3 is TGTGCCTGTGACACCCTGGCTGGGGGATACTCCTGGGACACCCGACAGATGTTTTTC.

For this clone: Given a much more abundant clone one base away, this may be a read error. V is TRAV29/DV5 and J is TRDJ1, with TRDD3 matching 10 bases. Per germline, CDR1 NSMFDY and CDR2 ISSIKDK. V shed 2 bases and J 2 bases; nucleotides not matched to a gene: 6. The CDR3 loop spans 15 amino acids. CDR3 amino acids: CAARRILGDTDKLIF. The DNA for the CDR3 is TGTGCAGCAAGGAGGATACTGGGGGATACCGATAAACTCATCTTT. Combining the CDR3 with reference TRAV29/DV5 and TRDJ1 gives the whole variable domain DQQVKQNSPSLSVQEGRISILNCDYTNSMFDYFLWYKKYPAEGPTFLISISSIKDKNEDGRFTVFLNKSAKHLSLHIVPSQPGDSAVYFCAARRILGDTDKLIFGKGTRVTVEP.